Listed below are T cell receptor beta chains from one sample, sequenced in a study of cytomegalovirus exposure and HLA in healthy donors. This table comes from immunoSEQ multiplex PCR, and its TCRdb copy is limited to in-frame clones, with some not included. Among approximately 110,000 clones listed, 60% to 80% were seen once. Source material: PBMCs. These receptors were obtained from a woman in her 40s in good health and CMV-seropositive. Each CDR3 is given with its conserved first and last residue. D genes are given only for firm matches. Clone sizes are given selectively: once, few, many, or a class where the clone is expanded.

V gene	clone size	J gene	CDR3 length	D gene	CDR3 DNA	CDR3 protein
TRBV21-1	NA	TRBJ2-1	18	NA	TGTGCCAGCTTGGGGGGAGGCGGGAGTCTCCCAGTACACAATGAGCAGTTCTTC	CASLGGGGSLPVHNEQFF
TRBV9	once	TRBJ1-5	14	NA	TGTGCCAGCAGCGGGGGGTGGGGGGATCAGCCCCAGCATTTT	CASSGGWGDQPQHF
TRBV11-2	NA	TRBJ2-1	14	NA	TGTGCCAGCAGCTCGCTGGACTTTTACAATGAGCAGTTCTTC	CASSSLDFYNEQFF
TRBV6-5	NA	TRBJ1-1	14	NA	TGTGCCAGCAGTGTCCGGGCGGAGGGAACTGAAGCTTTCTTT	CASSVRAEGTEAFF
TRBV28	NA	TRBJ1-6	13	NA	TGTGCCAGCAGTCTATCGCGGGATTCACCCCTCCACTTT	CASSLSRDSPLHF
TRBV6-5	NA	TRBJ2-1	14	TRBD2	TGTGCCAGCAGTTACCTGCGGGGGGGCCATGAGCAGTTCTTC	CASSYLRGGHEQFF
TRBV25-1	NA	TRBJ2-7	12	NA	TGTGCCAGCAGTGAAGGACAGTACGAGCAGTACTTC	CASSEGQYEQYF
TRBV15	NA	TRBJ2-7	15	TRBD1	TGTGCCACCAGCAGAGGAGGACAGGGTCCCTACGAGCAGTACTTC	CATSRGGQGPYEQYF
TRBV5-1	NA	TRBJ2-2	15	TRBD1	TGCGCCAGCAGGTACCGGGACAGGGAGGCCGGGGAGCTGTTTTTT	CASRYRDREAGELFF
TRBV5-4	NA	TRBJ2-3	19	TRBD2	TGTGCCAGCAGCTTGCGTCCCAGCGGGGGGGCCTTGATACGGGATACGCAGTATTTT	CASSLRPSGGALIRDTQYF
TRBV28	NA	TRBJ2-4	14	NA	TGTGCCAGCAGTCCTCAGGGTTGGGAAAACATTCAGTACTTC	CASSPQGWENIQYF
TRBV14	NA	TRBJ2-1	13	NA	TGTGCCAGCAGCCAAGGGGGGGGCCATGAGCAGTTCTTC	CASSQGGGHEQFF
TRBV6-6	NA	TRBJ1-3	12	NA	TGTGCCAGCAGGGCCCAGGGAAACACCATATATTTT	CASRAQGNTIYF
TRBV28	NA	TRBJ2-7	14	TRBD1	TGTGCCAGCCAACAACCCGGGACAGCCTACGAGCAGTACTTC	CASQQPGTAYEQYF
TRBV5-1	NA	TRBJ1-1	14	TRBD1	TGCGCCAGCAGCTCGGGACAGGGTAGGACTGAAGCTTTCTTT	CASSSGQGRTEAFF
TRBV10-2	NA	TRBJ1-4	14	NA	TGCGCCAGCAGTGAGTCGAGGGTTCAGGAAAAACTGTTTTTT	CASSESRVQEKLFF
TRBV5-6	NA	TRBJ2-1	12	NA	TGTGCCAGCAGCTTGGTAGCGTATGAGCAGTTCTTC	CASSLVAYEQFF
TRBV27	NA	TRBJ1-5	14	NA	TGTGCCAGCAGTTTTGGGGCAGACAATCAGCCCCAGCATTTT	CASSFGADNQPQHF
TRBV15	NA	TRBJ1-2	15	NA	TGTGCCACCAGCAGAGAACAGAAATCTAACTATGGCTACACCTTC	CATSREQKSNYGYTF
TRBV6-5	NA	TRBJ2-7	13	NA	TGTGCCAGCAGGTTACAGGGCTCCTACGAGCAGTACTTC	CASRLQGSYEQYF
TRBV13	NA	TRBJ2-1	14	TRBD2	TGTGCCAGCAGCCTCGTACCGGGGGGGAATGAGCAGTTCTTC	CASSLVPGGNEQFF
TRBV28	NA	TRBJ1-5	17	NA	TGTGCCAGCAGTTTATCCAGGGTAGGTAGGATTAATCAGCCCCAGCATTTT	CASSLSRVGRINQPQHF
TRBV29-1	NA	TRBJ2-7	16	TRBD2	TGCAGCGTTGAAGTTTGGGCTAGCGGGAGCACCTACGAGCAGTACTTC	CSVEVWASGSTYEQYF